This T cell receptor (beta chain) was captured in a study of blood T cell repertoires in COVID-19. V dropped 5 bases and J dropped 8; count of bases not matched to a gene: 15. The CDR3 length is 16 residues. In its sample, this clone was seen a few times. Data came from immunoSEQ multiplex PCR; TCRdb stores just in-frame clones and leaves some out. The data show 150,000 or so clones, around 81% seen once. V gene TRBV5-3 combines with J gene TRBJ1-2, with TRBD1 identical over 10 bases. TRBV5-3 qualifies as an ORF whose function is uncertain. The sample consisted of peripheral blood. The clonotype originates from a man in his sixties with active or convalescent COVID-19. CDR3 DNA: TGTGCCAGAAGTCACGGGACAGGGGACTTACTATGCGGCTACACCTTC. Its translation: CARSHGTGDLLCGYTF.